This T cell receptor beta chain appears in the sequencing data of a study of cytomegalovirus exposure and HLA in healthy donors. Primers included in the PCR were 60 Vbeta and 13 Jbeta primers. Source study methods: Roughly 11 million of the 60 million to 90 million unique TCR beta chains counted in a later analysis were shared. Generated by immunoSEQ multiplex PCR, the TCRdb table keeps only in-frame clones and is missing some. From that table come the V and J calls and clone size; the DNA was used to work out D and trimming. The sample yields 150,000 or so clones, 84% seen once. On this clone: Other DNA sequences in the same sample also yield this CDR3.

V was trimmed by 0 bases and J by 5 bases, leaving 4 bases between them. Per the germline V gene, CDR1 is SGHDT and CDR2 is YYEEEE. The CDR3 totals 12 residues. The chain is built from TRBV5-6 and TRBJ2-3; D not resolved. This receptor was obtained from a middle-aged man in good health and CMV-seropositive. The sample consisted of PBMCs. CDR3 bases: TGTGCCAGCAGCTTGGGCGGAGATACGCAGTATTTT. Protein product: CASSLGGDTQYF.